A single sample gave rise to the 10 T cell receptor beta chains below, sequenced in a study of blood T cell repertoires in COVID-19. Assay used: immunoSEQ multiplex PCR; TCRdb lists only in-frame clones, some missing. The sample yields around 310,000 clones, approximately 90% seen once. The sequenced sample consisted of peripheral blood. Source of these receptors: a woman aged 45 to 65 with active or convalescent COVID-19.

The chain carries TRBV7-6 and TRBJ2-7, with 7 bases fitting TRBD1. There are 13 residues in the CDR3. J was trimmed by 5 bases and V by 4 bases; bases with no gene match: 5. Germline CDR1 SGHVS, CDR2 FNYEAQ. This CDR3 reads CASSSYRGNEQYF. The CDR3 DNA follows: TGTGCCAGCAGCTCATACAGGGGAAACGAGCAGTACTTC.

The chain carries TRBV2 and TRBJ2-3; TRBD1 is a possible D gene (6 bases). Germline assignment: CDR1 SNHLY and CDR2 FYNNEI. V was shortened by 1 base and J by 3 bases, with 11 bases between the two germline ends. The CDR3 contains 15 residues. CDR3 region: CASSEDLTGTDTQYF. CDR3 in DNA: TGTGCCAGCAGTGAAGACCTGACAGGAACAGATACGCAGTATTTT.

This chain joins TRBV10-3 and TRBJ2-1, with 8 bases aligning to TRBD2. The CDR3 is 15 residues long. J lost 0 bases, V lost 6 bases, and 4 bases had no gene match. Germline loops: CDR1 ENHRY, CDR2 SYGVKD. CDR3 protein: CAISGSGSSYNEQFF. The CDR3 region has the DNA TGTGCCATCAGCGGAAGCGGGAGCTCCTACAATGAGCAGTTCTTC.

The rearrangement joins TRBV28 to TRBJ2-7; D ambiguous. From germline, CDR1 is MDHEN and CDR2 SYDVKM. The V gene lost 7 bases and the J gene lost 2 bases, with 12 bases spanning the gap. The CDR3 extends over 13 amino acids. The CDR3 nucleotides are TGTGCCAGCACTTCCCAGGTCGCCTACGAGCAGTACTTC. This encodes CASTSQVAYEQYF.

This chain connects TRBV28 to TRBJ2-3; 10 positions match TRBD2. The CDR3 has 15 amino acids. V trimming: 5 bases; J trimming: 4 bases; junction bases outside the gene matches: 6. From germline, CDR1 is MDHEN and CDR2 SYDVKM. The CDR3 DNA sequence: TGTGCCAGCAGTCTCCCGGGACTAGCGTCAGATACGCAGTATTTT. This translates into CASSLPGLASDTQYF.

V is TRBV5-4 and J is TRBJ2-1; D unclear. The CDR3 is made up of 18 amino acids. V lost 1 base, J lost 4 bases, and 21 bases lay in between. Germline loops: CDR1 SGHNT, CDR2 YYREEE (reference sequence). The CDR3: CASSLRIGRINFYNEQFF. The CDR3 region has the DNA TGTGCCAGCAGCTTGAGAATTGGCAGAATAAATTTTTACAATGAGCAGTTCTTC.

The rearrangement uses TRBV13 and TRBJ2-3; D possibly corresponds to TRBD1 (6 bases). V lost 4 bases, J lost 1 base, and 12 bases lay in between. Germline V CDR1 and CDR2: PRHDT, FYEKMQ (reference sequence). CDR3 size: 15 residues. CDR3 DNA: TGTGCCAGCAGCTCCCCCTACAGGGGCACAGATACGCAGTATTTT. It encodes CASSSPYRGTDTQYF. Full variable domain (rest looked up from reference TRBV13 and TRBJ2-3): AAGVIQSPRHLIKEKRETATLKCYPIPRHDTVYWYQQGPGQDPQFLISFYEKMQSDKGSIPDRFSAQQFSDYHSELNMSSLELGDSALYFCASSSPYRGTDTQYFGPGTRLTVL.

The rearrangement joins TRBV5-4 to TRBJ1-3; possibly TRBD1 for D (6 bases). This CDR3 is built from 13 residues. CDR1 SGHNT and CDR2 YYREEE come from the germline V gene (reference sequence). The V end was cut by 0 bases, the J end by 9 bases, with 10 bases between. Here the CDR3 reads CASSLDRVPTIYF. The CDR3 nucleotides read TGTGCCAGCAGCTTGGACAGGGTACCCACCATATATTTT.

The J gene is TRBJ2-7, the V gene TRBV27, with 8 bases identical to TRBD2. The CDR3 contains 14 residues. With 5 bases clipped from V and 4 bases from J, the junction kept 7 bases outside the gene matches. Germline CDR1 MNHEY, CDR2 SMNVEV (reference sequence). The CDR3 here is CASSPLAGTYEQYF. The CDR3 coding sequence is TGTGCCAGCAGTCCATTAGCGGGGACGTACGAGCAGTACTTC.

The chain has TRBV19 and TRBJ2-1; D perhaps matches TRBD1 (9 bases). This CDR3 spans 16 amino acids. Germline V CDR1 and CDR2: LNHDA, SQIVND (reference sequence). Between the trimmed V and J ends, which lost 3 bases and 3 bases, there was a span of 15 bases. CDR3 sequence reads: CASSIGRDRVYNEQFF. The CDR3 bases are TGTGCCAGTAGTATCGGGAGGGACAGGGTCTACAATGAGCAGTTCTTC.